This T cell receptor beta chain was captured in a study of metastatic and nonmetastatic thyroid tumors. All patients were treatment-naive before thyroid surgery. Germline values: CDR1 SNHLY, CDR2 FYNNEI. Between the trimmed V and J ends, which lost 5 bases and 8 bases, there was a span of 16 bases. CDR3 size: 14 residues. At least ten counts were recorded for this clone. Its antigen is not known. Study observations and caveats: It was reported that TCR beta diversity was significantly higher in malignant thyroid tumors than benign nodules, in blood and tumor.

TCRdb re-processed the PCR reads through MiXCR. The table records just over 70,000 clones, roughly 18% of them present only once. V is TRBV2 and J is TRBJ2-1; a possible D gene is TRBD2 (6 bases). The receptor comes from a female donor with papillary thyroid cancer or a benign thyroid nodule (not recorded which). Some clones in this sample may be carry-over from other donors' samples. Sequencing was done on a sample of blood. The CDR3 nucleotides are TGTGCCAGCAGTCCGGGAGAGGGTTTTGATGAGCAGTTCTTC. Translated: CASSPGEGFDEQFF.